The source of this T cell receptor beta chain is a study of cytomegalovirus exposure and HLA in healthy donors (dated 2017 in TCRdb). About the full investigation: The approximately 710 repertoires of the first cohort and the roughly 120 validation repertoires were produced on the same platform, according to a later analysis. Besides the first cohort of more than 650 subjects, a separate validation cohort made up of around 120 different subjects was used. High-throughput TCR immunosequencing, statistical association of individual TCRs with disease status, and machine learning were combined to predict cytomegalovirus infection status. The aim of the study was to test whether cataloging public T cell receptors could identify signatures of past pathogen exposure.

The library relied on the immunoSEQ multiplex PCR assay. The authors' pipeline ran thus. A statistical classification framework was built to diagnose cytomegalovirus status from the catalog of TCR beta chain sequences. TCRdb retrieved this table from immuneACCESS and kept in-frame rearrangements only. Not all clones are present; in checked studies, unresolved V genes account for under half, and no reason is known for the remainder. That table gives V, J and clone size, and the DNA gave D and trimming. Counted in this sample were over 120,000 clones; 90% of them appeared once. Of the sample, roughly 6.5% falls within the top ten clones. What the authors observed across the whole study: In a later analysis, TCRs clustered in the first cohort were found to also tend to co-occur in the 120 or so validation repertoires, with 85% to 95% of cluster scores above 0. While some public TCRs were present in many individuals, most TCR sequences turned up only very rarely across donors. The classifier was reported to diagnose cytomegalovirus status with high specificity and sensitivity in both the original and validation cohorts. A later analysis had no HLA typing for the validation cohort, so co-occurrence there was scored across all 120 or so repertoires. It was suggested by the authors that the approach could potentially be generalized to other disease states and immunological phenotypes. The study gave a list of about 160 TCR beta chains associated with cytomegalovirus. In vitro tests confirmed that a few of the cytomegalovirus-associated TCR beta chains recognize cytomegalovirus antigens.

On this clone: What this receptor recognizes is not known. The input lacks base qualities; no much larger clone sits a single base away.

The CDR3 contains 15 residues, cysteine and phenylalanine counted. Only the CDR3 part of the read is kept: 45 bases, read in frame from the first base. CDR1 and CDR2 are read off the germline V gene (reference sequence) as MNHEY and SMNVEV. V sheds 2 bases and J sheds 4 bases, leaving 12 bases between their ends. The donors belonged to the validation cohort of over a hundred subjects, which was separate from the roughly 700-subject first cohort. The clonotype was recovered from a woman aged 25 to 39 in good health and CMV-seropositive. Sequenced sample: PBMCs. Rearrangement joined TRBV27 to TRBJ2-1; the D segment could be TRBD1, given 5 matching bases. The CDR3 protein is CASSLGADPYNEQFF. The DNA is as follows: TGTGCCAGCAGTTTAGGGGCAGACCCATACAATGAGCAGTTCTTC.